The rows below give T cell receptor beta chains drawn from one sample of a study of blood T cell repertoires in COVID-19. Sequencing used immunoSEQ multiplex PCR; TCRdb keeps in-frame clones, though not all of them. Of fewer than 75,000 clones in the sample, around nine tenths were seen once. What was sequenced was peripheral blood. The receptors derive from a man aged 65 to 85 with acute or convalescent COVID-19. Both conserved end residues are part of each CDR3. Each record gives: V gene, CDR3 protein.

v_call: TRBV27; cdr3_aa: CASGAQGFNQPQHF
v_call: TRBV5-1; cdr3_aa: CASSLALEVEAFF
v_call: TRBV18; cdr3_aa: CASSFGQGDSGNTIYF
v_call: TRBV5-1; cdr3_aa: CASSFLDRGNGAFF
v_call: TRBV18; cdr3_aa: CASSQGQDRRELFF
v_call: TRBV2; cdr3_aa: CASSAEDLDRALGGELFF
v_call: TRBV7-9; cdr3_aa: CASSAQGLTYGYTF
v_call: TRBV7-9; cdr3_aa: CASAGRGNEQYF
v_call: TRBV28; cdr3_aa: CASSWGGTYEQYF
v_call: TRBV7-7; cdr3_aa: CASSLDRGPGELFF
v_call: TRBV30; cdr3_aa: CAWSFDRGLGYTF
v_call: TRBV4-3; cdr3_aa: CASSPSSVGANEKLFF
v_call: TRBV5-4; cdr3_aa: CASSQGGGGAGYGYTF
v_call: TRBV7-9; cdr3_aa: CASSPLGSPLHF
v_call: TRBV10-3; cdr3_aa: CAIRGTGSNSPLHF
v_call: TRBV7-3; cdr3_aa: CATAKGSHNSPLHF
v_call: TRBV6-1; cdr3_aa: CASSEYAGVSYNEQFF
v_call: TRBV5-4; cdr3_aa: CASSLDRLPYGYTF
v_call: TRBV11-3; cdr3_aa: CASSNGQGTDTQYF
v_call: TRBV28; cdr3_aa: CASTGANTGELFF
v_call: TRBV9; cdr3_aa: CASSASGGGYTF
v_call: TRBV18; cdr3_aa: CASSLDSVYEQYF
v_call: TRBV5-1; cdr3_aa: CASGGRGVTSTDTQYF
v_call: TRBV7-6; cdr3_aa: CASSLTRGYDEQFF
v_call: TRBV7-3; cdr3_aa: CASSTTSGGASDTQYF
v_call: TRBV7-6; cdr3_aa: CASSLGALLPPLNTEAFF
v_call: TRBV7-2; cdr3_aa: CASSSQATGYNSPLHF
v_call: TRBV7-2; cdr3_aa: CASSYDRGAYEQYF
v_call: TRBV5-4; cdr3_aa: CASSFRSNTDTQYF
v_call: TRBV6-5; cdr3_aa: CASSPGVGPQHF
v_call: TRBV29-1; cdr3_aa: CSSLTGNTEAFF
v_call: TRBV11-2; cdr3_aa: CASSSTQGVVTTYEQYF
v_call: TRBV19; cdr3_aa: CASSILGQGARETQYF
v_call: TRBV19; cdr3_aa: CASSGQGAGNQPQHF
v_call: TRBV28; cdr3_aa: CASSSRQTQETQYF
v_call: TRBV9; cdr3_aa: CASSAQNTGELFF
v_call: TRBV5-1; cdr3_aa: CASSLEDRVYGYTF
v_call: TRBV7-3; cdr3_aa: CASSPRRQGPF
v_call: TRBV5-1; cdr3_aa: CASSLGVYNEQFF
v_call: TRBV7-8; cdr3_aa: CASNSGGADEQYF
v_call: TRBV6-6; cdr3_aa: CASSSAGEAYEQYF
v_call: TRBV25-1; cdr3_aa: CASSGASVSQYF
v_call: TRBV18; cdr3_aa: CASSPGGREGGYEQYF
v_call: TRBV27; cdr3_aa: CASSMGPQGAYGYTF
v_call: TRBV10-1; cdr3_aa: CASSRDRVRTEAFF
v_call: TRBV7-3; cdr3_aa: CASSLLAGGIDTQYF